These 23 T cell receptor beta chains were sequenced from one sample in a study of monozygotic twins with inflammatory bowel disease. TCRdb reprocessed the 5' RACE reads, keeping one entry per CDR3 protein, no DNA. In total, the table holds 400,000 to 500,000 distinct CDR3 sequences. The sample consisted of blood. These receptors were obtained from a human donor with ulcerative colitis or Crohn's disease, or a healthy co-twin of an affected twin (not recorded which).

The rearrangement joins TRBV19 to TRBJ2-1. The CDR3 is made up of 13 amino acids. CDR1 and CDR2 from the germline V gene are LNHDA and SQIVND (reference sequence). CDR3 residues: CASGWDGYNEQFF.

This rearrangement joins TRBV20-1 to TRBJ2-5; without DNA, the TCRdb call of TRBD1 cannot be checked. The germline V gene encodes CDR1 DFQATT and CDR2 SNEGSKA (reference sequence). This CDR3 contains 14 residues. The CDR3 here is CSARPPTGLETQYF.

The gene calls are TRBV30 and TRBJ2-6. CDR3 length equals 16 residues. CDR1 GTSNPN and CDR2 SVGIG come from the germline V gene (reference sequence). Here the CDR3 reads CAWSEGRASGANVLTF.

The V gene is TRBV3-1, the J gene TRBJ2-5; TCRdb indicates TRBD2, and absent DNA this call remains unverified. The length of the CDR3 is 18 residues. Germline CDR1 LGHDT, CDR2 YNNKEL (reference sequence). CDR3 protein: CASSHPGRPLAGEETQYF.

The chain joins TRBV7-2 to TRBJ2-5. CDR3 size: 11 residues. CDR1 is SGHTA and CDR2 is FQGNSA in the germline V gene. The CDR3 region is CASSLAATQYF.

The chain recombines TRBV5-1 with TRBJ1-2; TCRdb indicates TRBD1, and absent DNA this call remains unverified. There are 15 residues in the CDR3. CDR1 SGHRS and CDR2 YFSETQ come from the germline V gene. CDR3 loop: CASSLGGRSDYGYTF.

The chain is built from TRBV4-1 and TRBJ2-7; TCRdb designates TRBD2, a call that cannot be tested without DNA. This CDR3 is 15 amino acids long. Looked up from germline, CDR1 is MGHRA and CDR2 is YSYEKL. Here the CDR3 reads CASSLSPGTSWEQYF.

J is TRBJ2-7 and V is TRBV6-1; TCRdb's D call, TRBD2, is unchecked because there is no DNA. Germline loops: CDR1 MNHNS, CDR2 SASEGT. The CDR3 is 16 residues long. This chain's CDR3 is CASGPPRGSSSYEQYF.

The gene calls are TRBV20-1 and TRBJ1-1; TCRdb returns TRBD1, unconfirmable since there is no DNA. The germline V gene encodes CDR1 DFQATT and CDR2 SNEGSKA (reference sequence). This CDR3 region has 15 residues. The CDR3 region is CSAGEDRVWNTEAFF.

The rearrangement uses TRBV5-1 and TRBJ2-2; TCRdb selects TRBD1, and the lack of DNA leaves this call unchecked. The CDR3 length is 15 residues. Germline V gene data show CDR1 as SGHRS and CDR2 as YFSETQ. The CDR3 loop reads CASSLEGQRAGELFF. Full variable domain (outside the CDR3, taken from reference TRBV5-1 and TRBJ2-2): KAGVTQTPRYLIKTRGQQVTLSCSPISGHRSVSWYQQTPGQGLQFLFEYFSETQRNKGNFPGRFSGRQFSNSRSEMNVSTLELGDSALYLCASSLEGQRAGELFFGEGSRLTVL.

This chain links TRBV29-1 with TRBJ2-1; without DNA, the TCRdb call of TRBD2 cannot be checked. This CDR3 is built from 12 residues. Germline-derived CDR1 and CDR2 are SQVTM and ANQGSEA. The CDR3 loop is CSGWTNYNEQFF.

The V and J genes are TRBV5-4 and TRBJ2-1. The CDR3 is made up of 15 amino acids. Germline assignment: CDR1 SGHNT and CDR2 YYREEE (reference sequence). CDR3 residues: CASSLGQDRYNEQFF. The whole variable domain, filled in from reference TRBV5-4 and TRBJ2-1, reads ETGVTQSPTHLIKTRGQQVTLRCSSQSGHNTVSWYQQALGQGPQFIFQYYREEENGRGNFPPRFSGLQFPNYSSELNVNALELDDSALYLCASSLGQDRYNEQFFGPGTRLTVL.

The V and J genes are TRBV5-1 and TRBJ2-2; TCRdb proposes TRBD1, but this gene call is untestable without DNA. Germline V lookup: CDR1 SGHRS, CDR2 YFSETQ. This CDR3 is 14 amino acids long. The CDR3 reads CASSPGSGTGELFF.

This chain's CDR3 is CASSQVWTGTDTEAFF. The chain is built from TRBV3-1 and TRBJ1-1; without DNA, the TCRdb call of TRBD1 cannot be checked. This CDR3 comprises 16 residues. CDR1 and CDR2 (germline): LGHDT, YNNKEL (reference sequence).

The CDR3 protein is CASSVGLALETQYF. The gene calls are TRBV7-9 and TRBJ2-5; TCRdb selects TRBD2, and the lack of DNA leaves this call unchecked. This CDR3 is built from 14 residues. Germline V gene data show CDR1 as SEHNR and CDR2 as FQNEAQ (reference sequence).

This chain uses TRBV20-1 with TRBJ2-3. CDR3 length: 15 amino acids. Germline CDR1 reads DFQATT; CDR2 reads SNEGSKA (reference sequence). CDR3 amino acids: CSARDLASGTDTQYF.

The V gene is TRBV5-4, the J gene TRBJ2-1; TCRdb outputs TRBD2, but without DNA this stays unchecked. Germline CDR1 is SGHNT and CDR2 is YYREEE (reference sequence). The CDR3 runs to 16 residues. CDR3 in amino acids: CASSLEGGHTYNEQFF.

The chain is built from TRBV20-1 and TRBJ1-4. Germline values: CDR1 DFQATT, CDR2 SNEGSKA (reference sequence). The CDR3 sequence is 13 residues long. The CDR3 loop reads CSARADSGGKLFF.

The chain links TRBV9 to TRBJ2-1; TCRdb returns TRBD2, unconfirmable since there is no DNA. The CDR3 runs 16 residues. Germline V CDR1 and CDR2: SGDLS, YYNGEE. This chain's CDR3 is CASSVEGTSGYNEQFF.

V usage is TRBV6-8 and J usage is TRBJ2-1. Germline assignment: CDR1 MNHGY and CDR2 SAAAGT. This CDR3 region has 14 residues. Here the CDR3 reads CASSRWLSYNEQFF.

This CDR3 is CASSYYDNTEAFF. This rearrangement joins TRBV6-5 to TRBJ1-1. The CDR3 consists of 13 residues. Germline assignment: CDR1 MNHEY and CDR2 SVGAGI.

The chain carries TRBV20-1 and TRBJ1-2; TCRdb's assignment of TRBD1 cannot be checked, as there is no DNA. Germline-derived CDR1 and CDR2 are DFQATT and SNEGSKA (reference sequence). This CDR3 spans 17 amino acids. The CDR3 reads CSARDPFQGNSLGGYTF.

The rearrangement uses TRBV6-2 or TRBV6-3 and TRBJ2-7; TCRdb selects TRBD1, and the lack of DNA leaves this call unchecked. Germline V gene sequence: CDR1 MNHEY, CDR2 SVGEGT. This CDR3 comprises 14 residues. CDR3 sequence: CASRLGTGHYEQYF.